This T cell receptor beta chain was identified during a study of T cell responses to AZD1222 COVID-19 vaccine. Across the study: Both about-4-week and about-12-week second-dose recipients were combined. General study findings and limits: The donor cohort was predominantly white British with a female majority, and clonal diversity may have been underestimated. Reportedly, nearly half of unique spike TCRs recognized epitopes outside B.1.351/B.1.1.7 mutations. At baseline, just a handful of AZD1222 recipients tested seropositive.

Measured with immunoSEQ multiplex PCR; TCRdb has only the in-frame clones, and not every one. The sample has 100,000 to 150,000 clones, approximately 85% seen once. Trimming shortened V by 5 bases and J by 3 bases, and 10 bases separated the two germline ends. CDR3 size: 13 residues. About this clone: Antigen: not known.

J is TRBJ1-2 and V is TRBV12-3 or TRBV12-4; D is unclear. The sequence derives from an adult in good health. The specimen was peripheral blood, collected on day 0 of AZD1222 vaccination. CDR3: CASSLVTDYGYTF. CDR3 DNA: TGTGCCAGCAGTCTAGTAACGGACTATGGCTACACCTTC.